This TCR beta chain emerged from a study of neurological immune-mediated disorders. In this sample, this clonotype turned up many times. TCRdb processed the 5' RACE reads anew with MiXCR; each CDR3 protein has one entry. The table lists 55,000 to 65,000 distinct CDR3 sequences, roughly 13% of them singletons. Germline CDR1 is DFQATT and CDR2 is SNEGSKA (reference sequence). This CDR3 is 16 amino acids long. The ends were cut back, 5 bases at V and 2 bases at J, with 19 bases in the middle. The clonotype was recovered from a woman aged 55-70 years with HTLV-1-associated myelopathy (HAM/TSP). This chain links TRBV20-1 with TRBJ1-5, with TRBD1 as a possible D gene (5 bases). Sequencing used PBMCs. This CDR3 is CSASTARGQGNQPQHF. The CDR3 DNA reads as TGCAGTGCTTCAACAGCCCGGGGCCAAGGCAATCAGCCCCAGCATTTT.